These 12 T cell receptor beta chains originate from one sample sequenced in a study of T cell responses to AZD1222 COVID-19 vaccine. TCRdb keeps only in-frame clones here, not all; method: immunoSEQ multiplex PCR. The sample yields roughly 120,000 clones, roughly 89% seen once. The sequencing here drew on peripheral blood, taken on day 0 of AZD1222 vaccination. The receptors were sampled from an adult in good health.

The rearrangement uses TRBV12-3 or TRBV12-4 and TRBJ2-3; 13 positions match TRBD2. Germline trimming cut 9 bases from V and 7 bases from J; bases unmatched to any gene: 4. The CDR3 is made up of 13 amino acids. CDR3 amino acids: CASGLAGEYTQYF. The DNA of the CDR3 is TGTGCCAGTGGACTAGCGGGAGAGTATACGCAGTATTTT.

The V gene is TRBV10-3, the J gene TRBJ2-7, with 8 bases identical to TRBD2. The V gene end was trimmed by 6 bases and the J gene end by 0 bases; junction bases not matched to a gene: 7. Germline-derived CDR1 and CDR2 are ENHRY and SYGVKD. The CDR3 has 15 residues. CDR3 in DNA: TGTGCCATCAGCCCCGGGACTAGGAGCTCCTACGAGCAGTACTTC. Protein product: CAISPGTRSSYEQYF.

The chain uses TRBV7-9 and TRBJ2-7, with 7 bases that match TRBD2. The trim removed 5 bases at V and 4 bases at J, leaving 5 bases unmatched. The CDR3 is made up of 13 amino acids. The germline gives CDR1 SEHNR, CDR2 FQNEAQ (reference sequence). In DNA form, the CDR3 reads TGTGCCAGCAGCCCAGGGAGGGCATACGAGCAGTACTTC. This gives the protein CASSPGRAYEQYF.

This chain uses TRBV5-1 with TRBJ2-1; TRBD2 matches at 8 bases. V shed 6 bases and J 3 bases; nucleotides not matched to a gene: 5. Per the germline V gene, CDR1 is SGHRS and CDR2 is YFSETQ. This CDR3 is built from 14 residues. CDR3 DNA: TGCGCCAGCAACGCGGGAGGAGTCTACAATGAGCAGTTCTTC. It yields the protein CASNAGGVYNEQFF.

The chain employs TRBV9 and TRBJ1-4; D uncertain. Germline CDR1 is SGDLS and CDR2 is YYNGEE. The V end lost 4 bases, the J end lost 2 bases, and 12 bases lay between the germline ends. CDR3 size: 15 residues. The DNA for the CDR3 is TGTGCCAGCAGCTCTAGCCTGGGGACTAATGAAAAACTGTTTTTT. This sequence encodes CASSSSLGTNEKLFF.

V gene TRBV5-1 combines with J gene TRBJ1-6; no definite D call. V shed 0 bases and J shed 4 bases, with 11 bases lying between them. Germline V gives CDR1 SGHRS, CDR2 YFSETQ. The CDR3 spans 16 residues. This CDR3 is CASSLVAGQYNSPLHF. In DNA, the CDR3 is TGCGCCAGCAGCTTGGTGGCAGGCCAGTATAATTCACCCCTCCACTTT.

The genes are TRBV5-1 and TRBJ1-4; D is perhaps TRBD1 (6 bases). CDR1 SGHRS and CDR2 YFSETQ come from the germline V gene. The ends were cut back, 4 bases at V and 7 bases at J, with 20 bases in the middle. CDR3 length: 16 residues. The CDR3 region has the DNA TGCGCCAGCAGCCTAACTGGCAGGGGCGCGGGTGAAAAACTGTTTTTT. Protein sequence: CASSLTGRGAGEKLFF.

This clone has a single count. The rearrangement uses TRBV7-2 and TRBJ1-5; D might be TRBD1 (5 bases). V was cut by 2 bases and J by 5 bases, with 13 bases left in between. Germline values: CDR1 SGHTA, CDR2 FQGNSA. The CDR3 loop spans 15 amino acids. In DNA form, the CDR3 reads TGTGCCAGCAGCTTATTAAGGGACCCTCATCAGCCCCAGCATTTT. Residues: CASSLLRDPHQPQHF. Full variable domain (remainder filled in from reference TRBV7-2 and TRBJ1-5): GAGVSQSPSNKVTEKGKDVELRCDPISGHTALYWYRQSLGQGLEFLIYFQGNSAPDKSGLPSDRFSAERTGGSVSTLTIQRTQQEDSAVYLCASSLLRDPHQPQHFGDGTRLSIL.

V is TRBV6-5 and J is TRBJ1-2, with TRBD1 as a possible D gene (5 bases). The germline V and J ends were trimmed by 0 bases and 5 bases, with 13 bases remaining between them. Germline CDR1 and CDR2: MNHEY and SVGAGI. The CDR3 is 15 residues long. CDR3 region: CASSYSLTGTYGYTF. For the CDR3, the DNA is TGTGCCAGCAGTTACTCACTTACCGGGACTTATGGCTACACCTTC.

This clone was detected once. The CDR3 here is CASSSRAGNTGELFF. The CDR3 bases are TGTGCCAGCAGTTCAAGGGCAGGGAACACCGGGGAGCTGTTTTTT. The V call is TRBV5-4, the J call TRBJ2-2; D remains unclear. Per the germline V gene, CDR1 is SGHNT and CDR2 is YYREEE (reference sequence). This CDR3 is built from 15 residues. The ends were cut back, 5 bases at V and 1 base at J, with 12 bases in the middle.

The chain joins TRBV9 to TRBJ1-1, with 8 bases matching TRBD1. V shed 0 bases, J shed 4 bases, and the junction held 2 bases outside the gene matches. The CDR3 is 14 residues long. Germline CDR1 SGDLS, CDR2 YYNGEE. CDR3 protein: CASSVVQGGTEAFF. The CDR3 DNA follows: TGTGCCAGCAGCGTAGTACAGGGGGGCACTGAAGCTTTCTTT.

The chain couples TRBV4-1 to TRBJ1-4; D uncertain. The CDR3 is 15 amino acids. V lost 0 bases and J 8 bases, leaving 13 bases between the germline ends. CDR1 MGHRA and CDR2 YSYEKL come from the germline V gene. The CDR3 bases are TGCGCCAGCAGCCAAGAGGTTGGGGTCCAAGAAAAACTGTTTTTT. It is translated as CASSQEVGVQEKLFF.